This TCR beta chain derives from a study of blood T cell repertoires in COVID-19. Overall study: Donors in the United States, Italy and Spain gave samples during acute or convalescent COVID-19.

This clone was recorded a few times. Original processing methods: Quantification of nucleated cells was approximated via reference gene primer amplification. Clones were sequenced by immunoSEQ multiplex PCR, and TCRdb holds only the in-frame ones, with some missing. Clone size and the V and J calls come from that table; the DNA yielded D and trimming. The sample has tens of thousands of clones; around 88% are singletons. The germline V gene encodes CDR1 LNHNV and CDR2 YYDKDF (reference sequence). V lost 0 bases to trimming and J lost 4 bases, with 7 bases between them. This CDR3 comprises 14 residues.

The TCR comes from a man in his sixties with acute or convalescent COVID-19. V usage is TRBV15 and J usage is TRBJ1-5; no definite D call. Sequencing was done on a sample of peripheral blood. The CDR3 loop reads CATSREADNQPQHF. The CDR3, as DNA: TGTGCCACCAGCAGAGAGGCCGATAATCAGCCCCAGCATTTT. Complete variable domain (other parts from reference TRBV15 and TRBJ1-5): DAMVIQNPRYQVTQFGKPVTLSCSQTLNHNVMYWYQQKSSQAPKLLFHYYDKDFNNEADTPDNFQSRRPNTSFCFLDIRSPGLGDTAMYLCATSREADNQPQHFGDGTRLSIL.